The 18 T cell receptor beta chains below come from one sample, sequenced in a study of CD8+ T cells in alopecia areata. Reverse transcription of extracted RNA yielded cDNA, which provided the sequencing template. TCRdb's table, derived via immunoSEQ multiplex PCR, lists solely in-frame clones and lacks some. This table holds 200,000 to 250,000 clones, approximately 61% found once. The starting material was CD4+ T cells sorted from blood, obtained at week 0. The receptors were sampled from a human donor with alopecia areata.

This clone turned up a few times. The CDR3 sequence is CASSEDRQDNQPQHF. CDR3 coding DNA: TGTGCCAGCAGTGAAGATCGACAGGACAATCAGCCCCAGCATTTT. This sequence joins TRBV2 and TRBJ1-5; a possible D gene is TRBD1 (6 bases). Trimming shortened V by 1 base and J by 3 bases, and 10 bases separated the two germline ends. The CDR3 runs 15 residues. In germline, CDR1 is SNHLY, CDR2 FYNNEI. Combining the CDR3 with reference TRBV2 and TRBJ1-5 gives the whole variable domain EPEVTQTPSHQVTQMGQEVILRCVPISNHLYFYWYRQILGQKVEFLVSFYNNEISEKSEIFDDQFSVERPDGSNFTLKIRSTKLEDSAMYFCASSEDRQDNQPQHFGDGTRLSIL.

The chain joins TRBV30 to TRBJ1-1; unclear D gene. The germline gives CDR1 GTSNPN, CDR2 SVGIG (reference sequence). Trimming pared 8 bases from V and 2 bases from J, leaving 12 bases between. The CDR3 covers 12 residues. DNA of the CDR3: TGTGCCGCTGGCAAGTATAACACTGAAGCTTTCTTT. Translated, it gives CAAGKYNTEAFF.

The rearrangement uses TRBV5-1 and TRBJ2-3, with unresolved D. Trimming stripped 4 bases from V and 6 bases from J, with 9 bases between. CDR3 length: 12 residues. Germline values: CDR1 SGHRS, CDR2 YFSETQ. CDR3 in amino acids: CASSPNADTQYF. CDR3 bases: TGCGCCAGCAGCCCTAACGCGGATACGCAGTATTTT. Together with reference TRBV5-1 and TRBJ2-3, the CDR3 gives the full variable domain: KAGVTQTPRYLIKTRGQQVTLSCSPISGHRSVSWYQQTPGQGLQFLFEYFSETQRNKGNFPGRFSGRQFSNSRSEMNVSTLELGDSALYLCASSPNADTQYFGPGTRLTVL.

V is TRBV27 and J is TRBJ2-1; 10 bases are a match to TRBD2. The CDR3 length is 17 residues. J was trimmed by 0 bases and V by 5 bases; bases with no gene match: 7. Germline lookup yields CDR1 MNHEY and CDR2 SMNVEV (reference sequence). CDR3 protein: CASSPPSGRVSYNEQFF. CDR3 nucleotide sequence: TGTGCCAGCAGTCCTCCTAGCGGGAGAGTCTCCTACAATGAGCAGTTCTTC.

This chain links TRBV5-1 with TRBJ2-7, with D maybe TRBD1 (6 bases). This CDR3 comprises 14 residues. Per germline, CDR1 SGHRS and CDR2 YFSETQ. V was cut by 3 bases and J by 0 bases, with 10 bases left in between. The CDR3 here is CASSWTAVSYEQYF. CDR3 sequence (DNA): TGCGCCAGCAGCTGGACAGCTGTCTCCTACGAGCAGTACTTC.

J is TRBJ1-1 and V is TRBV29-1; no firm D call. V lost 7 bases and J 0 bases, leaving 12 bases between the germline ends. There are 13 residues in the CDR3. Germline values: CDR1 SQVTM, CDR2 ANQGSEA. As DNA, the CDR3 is TGCAGCGCCATCAATACCATGAACACTGAAGCTTTCTTT. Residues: CSAINTMNTEAFF. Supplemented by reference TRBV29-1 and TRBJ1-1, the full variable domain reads SAVISQKPSRDICQRGTSLTIQCQVDSQVTMMFWYRQQPGQSLTLIATANQGSEATYESGFVIDKFPISRPNLTFSTLTVSNMSPEDSSIYLCSAINTMNTEAFFGQGTRLTVV.

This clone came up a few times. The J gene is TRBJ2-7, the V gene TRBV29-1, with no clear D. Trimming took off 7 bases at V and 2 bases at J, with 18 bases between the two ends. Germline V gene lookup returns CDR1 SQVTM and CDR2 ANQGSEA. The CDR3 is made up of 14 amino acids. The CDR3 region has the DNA TGCAGCGCTAAGTCCACCCCCTACGCCTACGAGCAGTACTTC. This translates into CSAKSTPYAYEQYF.

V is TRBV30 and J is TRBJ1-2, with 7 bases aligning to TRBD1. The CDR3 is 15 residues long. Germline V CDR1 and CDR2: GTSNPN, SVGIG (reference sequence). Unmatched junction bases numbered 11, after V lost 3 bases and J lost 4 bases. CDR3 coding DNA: TGTGCCTGGAGCCGAACAGGGGCCCGGGGCTATGGCTACACCTTC. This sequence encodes CAWSRTGARGYGYTF.

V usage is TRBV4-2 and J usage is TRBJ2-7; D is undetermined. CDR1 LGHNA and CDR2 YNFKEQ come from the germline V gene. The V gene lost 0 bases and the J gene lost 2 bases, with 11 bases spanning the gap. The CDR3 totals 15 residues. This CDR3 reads CASSQEVSTAYEQYF. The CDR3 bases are TGTGCCAGCAGCCAAGAAGTTTCGACTGCCTACGAGCAGTACTTC.

CDR3 nucleotides: TGCAGCGTACGACAGGGTAGGAATGAGCAGTTCTTC. It translates to CSVRQGRNEQFF. The chain recombines TRBV29-1 with TRBJ2-1; 7 nucleotides align to TRBD1. The CDR3 sequence is 12 residues long. CDR1 and CDR2 (germline): SQVTM, ANQGSEA. The ends lost 6 bases at V and 7 bases at J; junction bases unmatched: 6.

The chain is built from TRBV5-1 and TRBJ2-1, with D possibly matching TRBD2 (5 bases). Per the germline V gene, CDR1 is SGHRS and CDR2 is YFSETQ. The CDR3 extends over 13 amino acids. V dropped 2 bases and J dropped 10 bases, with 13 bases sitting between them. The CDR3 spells CASSFLDSTEQFF. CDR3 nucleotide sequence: TGCGCCAGCAGCTTTTTGGACTCAACAGAGCAGTTCTTC.

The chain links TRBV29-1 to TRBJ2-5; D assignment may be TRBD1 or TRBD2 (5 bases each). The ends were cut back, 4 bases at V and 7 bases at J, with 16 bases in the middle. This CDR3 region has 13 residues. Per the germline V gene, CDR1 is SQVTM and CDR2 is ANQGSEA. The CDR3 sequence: CSVAQARGGTQYF. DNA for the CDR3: TGCAGCGTTGCCCAGGCGAGGGGCGGGACCCAGTACTTC.

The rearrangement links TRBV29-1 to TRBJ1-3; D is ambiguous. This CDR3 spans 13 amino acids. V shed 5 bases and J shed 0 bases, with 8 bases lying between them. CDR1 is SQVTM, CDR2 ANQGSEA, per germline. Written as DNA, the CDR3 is TGCAGCGTTTCGGTAGACTCTGGAAACACCATATATTTT. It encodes CSVSVDSGNTIYF.

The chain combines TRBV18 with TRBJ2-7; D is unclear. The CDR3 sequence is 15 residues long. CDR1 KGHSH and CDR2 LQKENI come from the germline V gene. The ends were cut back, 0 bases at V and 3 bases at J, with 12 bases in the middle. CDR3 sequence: CASSPPSGSHYEQYF. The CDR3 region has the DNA TGTGCCAGCTCACCACCATCAGGATCCCACTACGAGCAGTACTTC. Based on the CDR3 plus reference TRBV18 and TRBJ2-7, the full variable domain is NAGVMQNPRHLVRRRGQEARLRCSPMKGHSHVYWYRQLPEEGLKFMVYLQKENIIDESGMPKERFSAEFPKEGPSILRIQQVVRGDSAAYFCASSPPSGSHYEQYFGPGTRLTVT.

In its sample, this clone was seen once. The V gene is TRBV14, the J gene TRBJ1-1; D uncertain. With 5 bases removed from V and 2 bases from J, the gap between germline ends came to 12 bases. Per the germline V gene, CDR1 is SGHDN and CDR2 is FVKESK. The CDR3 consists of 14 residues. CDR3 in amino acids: CASSSPGLNTEAFF. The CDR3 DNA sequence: TGTGCCAGCAGCTCCCCGGGGTTAAACACTGAAGCTTTCTTT.

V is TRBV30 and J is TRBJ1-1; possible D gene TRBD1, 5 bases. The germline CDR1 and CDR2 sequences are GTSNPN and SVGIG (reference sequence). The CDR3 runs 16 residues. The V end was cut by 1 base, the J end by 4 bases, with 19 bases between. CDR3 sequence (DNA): TGTGCCTGGAGTGAGGTCACAAGGGGTCGGAGCACTGAAGCTTTCTTT. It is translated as CAWSEVTRGRSTEAFF.

CDR3 protein: CASSLVSPGANYEQYF. The CDR3 coding sequence is TGCGCCAGCAGCTTGGTATCTCCGGGGGCTAACTACGAGCAGTACTTC. V gene TRBV5-1 combines with J gene TRBJ2-7, with D perhaps assigned TRBD1 or TRBD2 (6 bases each). Deletions cut 0 bases from V and 3 bases from J, with 16 bases between. Germline V lookup: CDR1 SGHRS, CDR2 YFSETQ. The CDR3 is 16 amino acids.

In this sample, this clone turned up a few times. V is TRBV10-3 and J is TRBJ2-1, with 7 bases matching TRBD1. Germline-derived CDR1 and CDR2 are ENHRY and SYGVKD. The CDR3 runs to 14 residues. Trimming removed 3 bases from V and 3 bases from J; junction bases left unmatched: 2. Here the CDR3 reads CAISEGTDYNEQFF. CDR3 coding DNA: TGTGCCATCAGTGAAGGGACAGACTACAATGAGCAGTTCTTC.